Following are 17 T cell receptor beta chains from one sample sequenced in a study of T cell responses to AZD1222 COVID-19 vaccine. Libraries were prepared by immunoSEQ multiplex PCR; TCRdb keeps only in-frame clonotypes and omits some of them. The sample contains about 160,000 clones, approximately 92% of which appear only once. This specimen consisted of peripheral blood, obtained on day 0 of AZD1222 vaccination. These receptors were collected from an adult in good health.

This clone was detected once. The chain couples TRBV12-5 to TRBJ2-2, with D maybe TRBD2 (5 bases). In germline, CDR1 is LGHNT, CDR2 FRNRAP. CDR3 size: 19 residues. Deletions cut 2 bases from V and 0 bases from J, with 19 bases between. The CDR3 region is CASGLLLFGVNANTGELFF. The CDR3 DNA reads as TGTGCTAGTGGTTTGCTTTTGTTCGGGGTTAACGCGAACACCGGGGAGCTGTTTTTT.

This clone is a singleton in its sample. This chain joins TRBV4-3 and TRBJ2-2, with D perhaps matching TRBD1 (6 bases). This CDR3 is 15 amino acids long. Germline assignment: CDR1 LGHNA and CDR2 YSLEER. With 2 bases removed from V and 4 bases from J, the gap between germline ends came to 11 bases. The CDR3 region has the DNA TGCGCCAGCAGCCAACTCTTAGGGGGCACCGGGGAGCTGTTTTTT. It yields the protein CASSQLLGGTGELFF.

The chain joins TRBV7-9 to TRBJ1-5; tentatively, D is TRBD1 (5 bases). Germline CDR1 SEHNR, CDR2 FQNEAQ (reference sequence). The length of the CDR3 is 12 residues. V was pared by 5 bases and J by 13 bases, with 15 bases between. Written as DNA, the CDR3 is TGTGCCAGCAGCCTGTCCGGACACCGACAGCATTTT. It encodes CASSLSGHRQHF.

The J gene is TRBJ2-3, the V gene TRBV7-3, with a weak D call TRBD2 (5 bases). CDR3 size: 13 residues. Germline lookup yields CDR1 SGHTA and CDR2 FQGTGA. Trimming pared 3 bases from V and 11 bases from J, leaving 15 bases between. The CDR3 bases are TGTGCCAGCAGCTTCACGAAGGAGGAACAGCAGTATTTT. It specifies CASSFTKEEQQYF.

V is TRBV3-1 (or the pseudogene TRBV3-2) and J is TRBJ2-3; D uncertain. This CDR3 is 20 amino acids long. V was clipped by 1 base and J by 2 bases, with 25 bases between them. CDR1 and CDR2 (germline): LGHDT, YNNKEL (reference sequence). The CDR3 protein is CASSQVRFGYSPLNTDTQYF. CDR3 nucleotides: TGTGCCAGCAGCCAAGTGCGCTTCGGGTATTCCCCATTAAACACAGATACGCAGTATTTT.

This chain connects TRBV6-1 to TRBJ1-1; D is unclear. The CDR3 is made up of 14 amino acids. CDR1 and CDR2 from the germline V gene are MNHNS and SASEGT. The germline V and J ends were trimmed by 3 bases and 3 bases, with 11 bases remaining between them. This chain's CDR3 is CASSDRAEYTEAFF. In nucleotides, the CDR3 is TGTGCCAGCAGTGATCGGGCGGAATACACTGAAGCTTTCTTT.

J is TRBJ2-7 and V is TRBV3-1 (or the pseudogene TRBV3-2); 11 bases match TRBD2. CDR1 and CDR2 (germline): LGHDT, YNNKEL (reference sequence). V shed 4 bases and J 3 bases; nucleotides not matched to a gene: 5. The CDR3 consists of 15 residues. The CDR3 coding sequence is TGTGCCAGCAGCCCTCTAGCGGGGGGATACTACGAGCAGTACTTC. Its protein is CASSPLAGGYYEQYF.

This chain connects TRBV4-1 to TRBJ1-6, with D perhaps TRBD1 (5 bases). Germline V CDR1 and CDR2: MGHRA, YSYEKL. The CDR3 totals 18 residues. V gave up 2 bases and J gave up 4 bases, with 18 bases separating them. The CDR3 nucleotides read TGCGCCAGCAGCCAACCTGGGCTTACCCGGGGGTATAATTCACCCCTCCACTTT. It encodes CASSQPGLTRGYNSPLHF.

CDR3 nucleotides: TGCGCCAGCAGCCCACAGGGACTGTCCTACGAGCAGTACTTC. Protein sequence: CASSPQGLSYEQYF. This chain joins TRBV4-3 and TRBJ2-7; D tentatively fits TRBD1 or TRBD2 (6 bases each). V was trimmed by 4 bases and J by 1 base, leaving 11 bases between them. CDR1 and CDR2 (germline): LGHNA, YSLEER. This CDR3 is 14 amino acids long.

The rearrangement links TRBV5-1 to TRBJ2-2; 9 bases are a match to TRBD1. The germline gives CDR1 SGHRS, CDR2 YFSETQ. This CDR3 is built from 15 residues. J gave up 6 bases and V 0 bases, and 3 bases lay outside the gene matches. The CDR3 is CASSLGQGVPGELFF. The CDR3 DNA sequence: TGCGCCAGCAGCTTGGGACAGGGGGTTCCCGGGGAGCTGTTTTTT.

V gene TRBV27 combines with J gene TRBJ2-7, with TRBD1 identical over 10 bases. The CDR3 spans 15 residues. V lost 0 bases to trimming and J lost 3 bases; unmatched junction nucleotides: 2. The germline CDR1 and CDR2 sequences are MNHEY and SMNVEV (reference sequence). CDR3 loop: CASSLSDRGGYEQYF. The CDR3 DNA reads as TGTGCCAGCAGTTTATCGGACAGGGGGGGCTACGAGCAGTACTTC.

Concerning this clone: At one end, the junction sequence differs from germline, possibly due to a read error. V usage is TRBV9 and J usage is TRBJ2-2; D is possibly TRBD2 (5 bases). CDR1 is SGDLS, CDR2 YYNGEE, per germline. The length of the CDR3 is 13 residues. The CDR3 reads CASGVRVTGELFF. The CDR3, as DNA: TGTGCCAGCGGCGTGCGGGTTACCGGGGAGCTGTTTTTT.

The chain joins TRBV3-1 (or the pseudogene TRBV3-2) to TRBJ1-5; possible D gene TRBD1, 5 bases. CDR1 is LGHDT, CDR2 YNNKEL, per germline (reference sequence). The V and J ends lost 3 bases and 6 bases respectively, with 12 bases between them. The CDR3 is made up of 14 amino acids. As DNA, the CDR3 is TGTGCCAGCAGCCAGAGGGGAGGCGGTCAGCCCCAGCATTTT. It is translated as CASSQRGGGQPQHF.

The chain employs TRBV29-1 and TRBJ2-7, with unresolved D. CDR3 length equals 12 residues. V lost 5 bases and J lost 3, with 11 bases in between. Germline V gene data show CDR1 as SQVTM and CDR2 as ANQGSEA. This chain's CDR3 is CSVRLTDYEQYF. CDR3 in DNA: TGCAGCGTTAGATTGACTGACTACGAGCAGTACTTC.

V gene TRBV7-3 combines with J gene TRBJ1-2; TRBD1 agrees at 10 bases. There are 14 residues in the CDR3. The germline V gene encodes CDR1 SGHTA and CDR2 FQGTGA. Trimming took 5 bases from V and 3 from J; bases not matched to a gene: 3. The CDR3 protein is CASSPTGGDYGYTF. In DNA, the CDR3 is TGTGCCAGCAGCCCGACAGGGGGCGACTATGGCTACACCTTC.

The chain combines TRBV7-2 with TRBJ1-2; 8 bases line up with TRBD1. Unmatched junction bases numbered 6, after V lost 2 bases and J lost 4 bases. This CDR3 spans 15 amino acids. CDR1 is SGHTA, CDR2 FQGNSA, per germline. CDR3 DNA sequence: TGTGCCAGCAGCTTAACCGGACAGGGAGGCTATGGCTACACCTTC. Its protein is CASSLTGQGGYGYTF.

The chain couples TRBV10-3 to TRBJ2-3; possibly TRBD2 for D (6 bases). The V end lost 10 bases, the J end lost 3 bases, and 20 bases lay between the germline ends. Germline V CDR1 and CDR2: ENHRY, SYGVKD. The CDR3 loop spans 15 amino acids. Here the CDR3 DNA reads TGTGCCACCCAACCGCTCGGGGGTGGGACAGATACGCAGTATTTT. Its protein is CATQPLGGGTDTQYF.